The T cell receptor beta chain described here comes from a study of regulatory T cells in long-lasting Graves disease. The overall study: Antithyroid drug intake by newly diagnosed Graves' patients had lasted under 3 months.

The CDR3 consists of 15 residues. Germline V gives CDR1 MNHNS, CDR2 SASEGT. The V segment lost 5 bases and the J segment 3 bases; nucleotides outside the gene matches: 6. The sample's time point: newly diagnosed GD, antithyroid drugs for less than 3 months. Extracted PBMC RNA gave rise to the TCR library. This clonotype was observed many times. Its matching antigen is unknown. Construction of TCR beta libraries relied on iRepertoire HTBI primers and on Arm-PCR targeting CDR3 regions. TCRdb passed the multiplex PCR reads through MiXCR, listing each CDR3 protein once. The data contain 300,000 to 400,000 distinct CDR3 sequences, over 15% of them singletons. General study results and limits: The small sample size may have reduced accuracy.

The sequence came from a female donor with Graves disease. V and J are TRBV6-1 and TRBJ1-5; 8 bases map to TRBD1. The specimen comprised peripheral blood mononuclear cells (PBMCs), sampled at new diagnosis, from a patient treated with antithyroid drugs. The CDR3 DNA reads TGTGCCAGCAGTCATCAGGGGGCCGCCAATCAGCCCCAGCATTTT. Its protein is CASSHQGAANQPQHF.